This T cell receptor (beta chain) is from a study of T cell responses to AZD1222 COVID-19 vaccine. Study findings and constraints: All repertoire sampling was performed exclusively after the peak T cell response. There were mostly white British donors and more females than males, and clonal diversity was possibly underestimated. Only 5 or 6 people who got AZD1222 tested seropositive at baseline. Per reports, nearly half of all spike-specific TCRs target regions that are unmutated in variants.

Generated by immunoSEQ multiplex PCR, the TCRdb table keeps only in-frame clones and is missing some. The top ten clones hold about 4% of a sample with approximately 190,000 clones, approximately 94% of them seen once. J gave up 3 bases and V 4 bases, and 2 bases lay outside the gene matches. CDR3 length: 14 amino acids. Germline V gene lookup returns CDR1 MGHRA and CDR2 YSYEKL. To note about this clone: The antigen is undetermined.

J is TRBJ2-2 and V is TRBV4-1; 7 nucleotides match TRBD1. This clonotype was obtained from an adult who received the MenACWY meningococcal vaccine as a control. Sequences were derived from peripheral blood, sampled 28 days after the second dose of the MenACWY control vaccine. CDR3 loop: CASSPGTDTGELFF. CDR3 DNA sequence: TGCGCCAGCAGCCCCGGGACAGACACCGGGGAGCTGTTTTTT.